The T cell receptor (beta chain) described here comes from a study of T cell repertoires in aging, cancer and after chemotherapy (dated by TCRdb to between 2019 and 2020). Regarding the complete study: The donors fell into six age groups ranging from 30 or younger to 70 or older, and each group had at least three individuals. Healthy donor control TCR repertoires were recorded over several months to years and showed clear clonal overlap across re-sampling. The complete dataset included about 8.8 million TCR reads. To look at immunoaging and at how T cells reconstitute after chemotherapy, the study profiled TCR beta repertoires in peripheral blood from both healthy donors and cancer patients. Alongside 95 healthy donors serving as a reference group, the cohort included 200 to 250 cancer patients, of whom 94 had hematological cancers and more than 110 had solid cancers. The research as a whole found: Compared with age-matched healthy donors, untreated patients with hematological or solid cancers had significantly lower TCR diversity and higher clonality in blood. In healthy donors, the decline in TCR diversity with age was mainly due to loss of richness, whereas in cancer patients loss of evenness also played a role. An increase in median generation probability over the chemotherapy interval was observed in both cancer cohorts, suggesting that the repertoire was reconstituted through rebound thymic output. According to the authors, the repertoire data do not permit conclusions about immunological memory after chemotherapy.

Comment on this clonotype: Its cognate antigen has yet to be identified. Per-nucleotide qualities are absent, and no much larger clonotype sits a single base away.

Rearranged TRB sequences spanning V, D and J segments were amplified by multiplex touch-down PCR using a mixed TRB-A/B primer pool. Illumina adapters and sample indices were attached to the amplicons through two consecutive PCR reactions run with Phusion HS II polymerase. The amplicons were purified from gel with the NucleoSpin Gel and PCR Clean-up kit and then assessed with Qubit and an Agilent 2100 Bioanalyzer. Libraries were sequenced on an Illumina MiSeq using 600-cycle, single-indexed, paired-end runs. The authors' analysis ran thus. MiXCR versions 2.12 and 3.0.5 were used to process TRB sequences. A clone was defined as each unique CDR3 nucleotide sequence, and only productive sequences supported by at least two reads were kept. Shannon diversity, evenness, clonality (one minus evenness), and alpha-parameterized diversity profiles from alpha 0 to 5 were included as repertoire metrics. The IGoR algorithm was used to calculate generation probabilities of clones in the paired pre- and post-chemotherapy samples. The public reads were reanalyzed by TCRdb: fastp trimming at Q25, MiXCR alignment, in-frame beta chains only. One record per CDR3 amino acid sequence lists the most common genes and DNA. The V and J calls were not made by the authors but by TCRdb's processing. The sample table holds more than 9,000 distinct CDR3 sequences, of which about 38% were seen once. The ten largest make up about 7.9% of the sample.

Instead of sorted cells or RNA, genomic DNA extracted from peripheral blood served as the source for amplifying TCR beta rearrangements. The sequence came from a human donor in good health. Sequenced: blood.

In nucleotide form, the sequence is TGTGCCATCGCAGGTGAACTACAGGGGCGAGATACGCAGTATTTT. Its protein is CAIAGELQGRDTQYF. The chain links TRBV10-3 with TRBJ2-3; 7 central bases correspond to TRBD1. Clipping removes 8 bases from V and 5 bases from J, with 13 as the unmatched junction base count. According to the germline V gene, CDR1 reads ENHRY and CDR2 reads SYGVKD. The CDR3, cysteine through phenylalanine, is 15 amino acids long. Only the CDR3 region is kept as DNA, spanning 45 bases read in frame from base 1.